This entry is about one TCR beta chain. This clone has just one count. The antigen it recognizes is unknown. Qualities for individual bases were not recorded, and no much larger clone is one base off. TCR beta CDR3 regions were sequenced from DNA using the immunoSEQ Assay. In the authors' own workflow: To compute T cell density, TCR beta template counts were normalized to usable DNA, which was estimated by amplifying housekeeping genes. Using the preseqR package, richness was estimated by extrapolating to 120,000 templates for tissue samples and 400,000 templates for PBMC samples. Clonality was calculated as one minus Pielou's evenness. Differential abundance testing on productive amino-acid clonotypes, with a minimum total count of 5 and an alpha of 0.1, was used to identify tissue-enriched TCRs. Repertoire overlap between compartments was quantified with the Jaccard Index and Morisita Overlap Index. GLIPH grouped TCR beta CDR3s together with public tetramer-defined viral CDR3s, and a viral motif had to include at least three viral sequences and also show V-gene enrichment. The clones in this table, taken by TCRdb from immuneACCESS, are in-frame only. Not every clone is retained; where verified, under half of the shortfall comes from an unresolved V gene, and the cause of the rest is unknown. The V and J calls and clone size come from that table; D and trimming were worked out from the DNA. The sample has about 59,000 clones on record, 85% to 90% of them singletons. The top ten hold around 20% of the sample.

The data were taken from a study of T cells in localized non-small cell lung cancer (TCRdb year 2020). Regarding the study in general: Comparing tumors with uninvolved tumor-adjacent lungs, the study looked at the T cell repertoires of 236 patients with early-stage NSCLC. All 220 or so NSCLC patients in the cohort were treatment-naive and had localized lung tumors that were resected. NSCLC patients had a mean age of around 61 years, and around 130 were male and around 99 female.

Per the germline V gene (reference sequence), LNHDA is the CDR1 and SQIVND is the CDR2. V loses 0 bases at its end and J loses 3 bases; junction bases beyond the gene matches: 20. The CDR3 holds 21 amino acids from the cysteine to the phenylalanine. Of all the DNA, just the CDR3 is kept, 63 bases in frame from base 1. At diagnosis, tumor, uninvolved tumor-adjacent lung and peripheral blood were collected and then preserved as a mix of FFPE and fresh-frozen material. Blood samples were analyzed as peripheral blood mononuclear cells for TCR repertoire profiling. Paper-wide results and their limitations: The highest T cell clonality was observed in uninvolved tumor-adjacent lung, where clonality exceeded that of tumor, suggesting that antigenic responses were more focused in uninvolved tumor-adjacent lung. Because multi-region tumor sequencing was not done, intratumor heterogeneity could not be ruled out. Because the study design was exploratory, TCR variables were selected using unadjusted p-values without false-discovery rate correction. Higher T cell density in blood was associated with longer overall survival, whereas higher clonality in adjacent lung was associated with shorter survival. A median of approximately 55 of the top 100 tumor clones were detected in paired uninvolved adjacent lung, and 28 of these tumor clones were also found among the top 100 clones of the paired uninvolved adjacent lung.

The rearranged chain carries TRBV19 and TRBJ2-7; 10 middle bases align to TRBD1. The clonotype comes from a man aged 40 to 69 with stage I squamous cell lung carcinoma. The sequences come from peripheral blood, collected before any cancer treatment. The DNA sequence follows: TGTGCCAGTAGTATAGAGGTCTGGAGACAGGGGGCGCGAAGGAGAGTCTACGAGCAGTACTTC. The encoded protein is CASSIEVWRQGARRRVYEQYF.